Listed below are T cell receptor beta chains from one sample, sequenced in a study of human T cells and chemical hapten exposure. TCRdb processed the RACE reads anew with MiXCR; each CDR3 protein has one entry. The sample gives just under 65,000 distinct CDR3 sequences, approximately 11% of which show up once; approximately 2.2% is in the top ten. The sequences come from whole blood, collected in connection with sensitization to the hapten diphenylcyclopropenone (DPC). These receptors originate from a woman younger than 45 with alopecia areata. Some clones in this sample may be carry-over from other donors' samples. CDR3s include the opening cysteine and the closing phenylalanine or tryptophan. Each record gives: clone size, V gene, J gene, D gene, CDR3 protein, CDR3 DNA. D genes are given only for firm matches. Some rows have no size entry. The others give once, few or many, or a class for an expanded clone.

clone_size: few
v_call: TRBV7-6
j_call: TRBJ2-1
d_call: .
cdr3_aa: CASSLGPYNEQFF
cdr3_nt: TGTGCCAGCAGCTTAGGGCCTTACAATGAGCAGTTCTTC

clone_size: .
v_call: TRBV6-2/TRBV6-3
j_call: TRBJ2-1
d_call: TRBD2
cdr3_aa: CASSYTPVAGRFNEQFF
cdr3_nt: TGTGCCAGCAGTTACACCCCTGTAGCGGGACGCTTCAATGAGCAGTTCTTC

clone_size: few
v_call: TRBV5-1
j_call: TRBJ2-7
d_call: TRBD1
cdr3_aa: CASSLSGTETYEQYF
cdr3_nt: TGCGCCAGCAGCTTGTCCGGGACAGAGACCTACGAGCAGTACTTC

clone_size: few
v_call: TRBV4-1
j_call: TRBJ1-3
d_call: .
cdr3_aa: CASSQDTSSGNTIYF
cdr3_nt: TGCGCCAGCAGCCAAGACACAAGCTCTGGAAACACCATATATTTT

clone_size: .
v_call: TRBV20-1
j_call: TRBJ2-6
d_call: .
cdr3_aa: CSARDAGTPSSGANVLTF
cdr3_nt: TGCAGTGCTAGAGACGCCGGGACTCCTTCCTCTGGGGCCAACGTCCTGACTTTC

clone_size: .
v_call: TRBV9
j_call: TRBJ2-3
d_call: TRBD2
cdr3_aa: CASSPAAGTRFTDTQYF
cdr3_nt: TGTGCCAGCAGCCCAGCTGCCGGGACTAGATTCACAGATACGCAGTATTTT

clone_size: .
v_call: TRBV7-9
j_call: TRBJ1-1
d_call: .
cdr3_aa: CASSLMGSEVEAFF
cdr3_nt: TGTGCCAGCAGCTTAATGGGCTCCGAGGTTGAAGCTTTCTTT

clone_size: few
v_call: TRBV27
j_call: TRBJ2-3
d_call: TRBD2
cdr3_aa: CASSFSSGSTDTQYF
cdr3_nt: TGTGCCAGCAGTTTTTCTAGCGGGAGCACGGATACGCAGTATTTT

clone_size: few
v_call: TRBV2
j_call: TRBJ2-3
d_call: TRBD1
cdr3_aa: CAGQGAGTDTQYF
cdr3_nt: TGTGCCGGCCAGGGGGCCGGCACAGATACGCAGTATTTT

clone_size: few
v_call: TRBV4-3
j_call: TRBJ2-6
d_call: .
cdr3_aa: CASSQDQLLGANVLTF
cdr3_nt: TGCGCCAGCAGCCAAGATCAGCTCTTAGGGGCCAACGTCCTGACTTTC

clone_size: .
v_call: TRBV3-1
j_call: TRBJ2-5
d_call: TRBD2
cdr3_aa: CASRKSAGGGETQYF
cdr3_nt: TGTGCCAGCAGGAAGAGCGCGGGAGGGGGAGAGACCCAGTACTTC

clone_size: few
v_call: TRBV10-3
j_call: TRBJ1-2
d_call: TRBD1
cdr3_aa: CAISYRDSYGYTF
cdr3_nt: TGTGCCATCAGTTACAGGGACAGCTATGGCTACACCTTC

clone_size: .
v_call: TRBV20-1
j_call: TRBJ2-1
d_call: TRBD1
cdr3_aa: CRSHRGPHNEQFF
cdr3_nt: TGCAGGTCACACAGGGGCCCCCACAATGAGCAGTTCTTC

clone_size: many
v_call: TRBV20-1
j_call: TRBJ2-7
d_call: .
cdr3_aa: CSAPRSGATYEQYF
cdr3_nt: TGCAGTGCTCCCCGCAGTGGGGCTACCTACGAGCAGTACTTC

clone_size: .
v_call: TRBV24-1
j_call: TRBJ2-3
d_call: TRBD2
cdr3_aa: CATSEPASGRETDTQYF
cdr3_nt: TGTGCCACCAGTGAGCCGGCTAGCGGGAGGGAGACCGATACGCAGTATTTT

clone_size: .
v_call: TRBV7-6
j_call: TRBJ2-2
d_call: .
cdr3_aa: CASRPTSGLTGELFF
cdr3_nt: TGTGCCAGCAGACCCACCAGCGGGCTGACCGGGGAGCTGTTTTTT

clone_size: few
v_call: TRBV6-1
j_call: TRBJ2-2
d_call: .
cdr3_aa: CATGQPQLAGELFF
cdr3_nt: TGTGCCACCGGGCAGCCCCAGCTCGCCGGGGAGCTGTTTTTT

clone_size: many
v_call: TRBV21-1
j_call: TRBJ2-3
d_call: .
cdr3_aa: CASSKEGTSGGPANRYF
cdr3_nt: TGTGCCAGCAGCAAAGAAGGGACTAGCGGGGGGCCCGCTAACCGGTATTTT

clone_size: few
v_call: TRBV4-3
j_call: TRBJ2-2
d_call: .
cdr3_aa: CASSQALGERELFF
cdr3_nt: TGCGCCAGCAGCCAGGCGTTAGGAGAGAGGGAGCTGTTTTTT

clone_size: .
v_call: TRBV29-1
j_call: TRBJ2-5
d_call: TRBD2
cdr3_aa: CSVALAGGRGRETQYF
cdr3_nt: TGCAGCGTTGCCCTAGCGGGAGGGCGAGGGAGGGAGACCCAGTACTTC

clone_size: .
v_call: TRBV19
j_call: TRBJ2-7
d_call: .
cdr3_aa: CASSRHREDYSYEQYF
cdr3_nt: TGTGCCAGTAGTAGACACAGGGAAGACTACTCCTACGAGCAGTACTTC

clone_size: .
v_call: TRBV19
j_call: TRBJ2-7
d_call: TRBD1
cdr3_aa: CASSTGTDTTYEQYF
cdr3_nt: TGTGCCAGTAGTACGGGGACAGACACTACCTACGAGCAGTACTTC